This T cell receptor beta chain was recorded in a study of blood T cells in healthy people across ages. Germline V gene data show CDR1 as DFQATT and CDR2 as SNEGSKA (reference sequence). This CDR3 region has 10 residues. V was shortened by 2 bases and J by 8 bases, with 4 bases between the two germline ends. Next came a second PCR, run for about 7 to 12 cycles, which used a sample-barcoded 5' primer along with a J-beta primer mix. A single record per CDR3 protein comes from TCRdb applying MiXCR to the 5' RACE reads. Among fewer than 800,000 distinct CDR3 sequences, roughly 20% were seen once, and the ten largest hold under 4%. There are many counts of this clonotype.

The gene calls are TRBV20-1 and TRBJ2-1; D ambiguous. This sequence originates from a man aged 70-80 years in good health. Sequenced material: blood. CDR3 in amino acids: CSARLDEQFF. The CDR3 DNA reads as TGCAGTGCTAGACTAGATGAGCAGTTCTTC.